This T cell receptor (beta chain) was captured by sequencing in a study of blood T cell repertoires in COVID-19. Study-wide background: Sites across the United States, Italy and Spain contributed samples from acute and convalescent COVID-19. PBMCs, B-cell-depleted T cells, or T cells were the source of the cDNA or gDNA that made up the material.

The CDR3 is 14 residues long. Between the trimmed V and J ends, which lost 6 bases and 0 bases, there was a span of 9 bases. Germline V gene lookup returns CDR1 MNHEY and CDR2 SVGAGI. The authors' processing: Reference gene primer amplification in the assay estimated nucleated cell counts. Produced via immunoSEQ multiplex PCR; TCRdb's table is partial and in-frame only. From that table come the V and J calls and clone size; the DNA was used to work out D and trimming. The sample has about 53,000 clones; 82% are singletons. This sequence originates from a woman in her fifties or sixties with acute or convalescent COVID-19. The chain uses TRBV6-5 and TRBJ1-3; no reliable D call. The sequencing input was peripheral blood. The CDR3 DNA sequence: TGTGCCAGCAGCTCTATAAGCTCTGGAAACACCATATATTTT. It encodes CASSSISSGNTIYF.